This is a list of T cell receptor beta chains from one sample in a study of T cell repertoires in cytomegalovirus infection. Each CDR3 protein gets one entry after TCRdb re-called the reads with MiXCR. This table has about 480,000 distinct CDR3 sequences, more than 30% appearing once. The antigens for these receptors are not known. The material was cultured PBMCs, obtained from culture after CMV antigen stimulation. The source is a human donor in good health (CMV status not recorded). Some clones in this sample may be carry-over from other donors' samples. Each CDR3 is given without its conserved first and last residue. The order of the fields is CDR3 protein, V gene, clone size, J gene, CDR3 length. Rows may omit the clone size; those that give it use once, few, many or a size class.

CDR3aa: ASSPTLLNTDTQY
v_gene: TRBV28
abundance: many
j_gene: TRBJ2-3
len: 13

CDR3aa: ASSIQGSLWDSPLH
v_gene: TRBV6-1
abundance: .
j_gene: TRBJ1-6
len: 14

CDR3aa: AWGGQAPLTEAF
v_gene: TRBV30
abundance: few
j_gene: TRBJ1-1
len: 12

CDR3aa: ASSDKGRNSPLH
v_gene: TRBV6-4
abundance: .
j_gene: TRBJ1-6
len: 12

CDR3aa: ATKEGATNEKLF
v_gene: TRBV12-3/TRBV12-4
abundance: .
j_gene: TRBJ1-4
len: 12

CDR3aa: ASSMGLAGGPFAIQY
v_gene: TRBV19
abundance: .
j_gene: TRBJ2-4
len: 15

CDR3aa: ASSPPPANTGELF
v_gene: TRBV28
abundance: few
j_gene: TRBJ2-2
len: 13

CDR3aa: ASSQERDSRPSGYT
v_gene: TRBV4-1
abundance: .
j_gene: TRBJ1-2
len: 14

CDR3aa: ASSELAGENTQY
v_gene: TRBV6-4
abundance: few
j_gene: TRBJ2-3
len: 12

CDR3aa: ASSILGDTEAF
v_gene: TRBV6-1
abundance: few
j_gene: TRBJ1-1
len: 11

CDR3aa: ASSIGAGLADTQY
v_gene: TRBV19
abundance: .
j_gene: TRBJ2-3
len: 13

CDR3aa: SAVRDTQY
v_gene: TRBV20-1
abundance: .
j_gene: TRBJ2-3
len: 8

CDR3aa: ASSVFGSNNEQF
v_gene: TRBV6-2/TRBV6-3
abundance: few
j_gene: TRBJ2-1
len: 12

CDR3aa: ASRDSTGTRVSTQY
v_gene: TRBV7-9
abundance: .
j_gene: TRBJ2-5
len: 14

CDR3aa: ASSAGTAKGNTIY
v_gene: TRBV28
abundance: .
j_gene: TRBJ1-3
len: 13

CDR3aa: ASSWEGAGEQY
v_gene: TRBV7-9
abundance: .
j_gene: TRBJ2-7
len: 11

CDR3aa: ASSQALGQGASDTQY
v_gene: TRBV4-1
abundance: few
j_gene: TRBJ2-3
len: 15

CDR3aa: ASSYSPPSGRPEQF
v_gene: TRBV6-6
abundance: .
j_gene: TRBJ2-1
len: 14

CDR3aa: ASSVDDTQY
v_gene: TRBV9
abundance: .
j_gene: TRBJ2-3
len: 9

CDR3aa: ASTGSKAGDYEQY
v_gene: TRBV6-6
abundance: few
j_gene: TRBJ2-7
len: 13

CDR3aa: ASSFLSGNADTQY
v_gene: TRBV28
abundance: few
j_gene: TRBJ2-3
len: 13

CDR3aa: ASSYPASGPIPYNEQF
v_gene: TRBV6-5
abundance: few
j_gene: TRBJ2-1
len: 16

CDR3aa: ASSRTSSYGYT
v_gene: TRBV7-2
abundance: .
j_gene: TRBJ1-2
len: 11

CDR3aa: ASTRGQGRGEAF
v_gene: TRBV28
abundance: .
j_gene: TRBJ1-1
len: 12

CDR3aa: ASTLQGYGTEAF
v_gene: TRBV6-2/TRBV6-3
abundance: few
j_gene: TRBJ1-1
len: 12

CDR3aa: ASLISSGSNEQF
v_gene: TRBV2
abundance: .
j_gene: TRBJ2-1
len: 12

CDR3aa: ATSDLRGTGELF
v_gene: TRBV24-1
abundance: once
j_gene: TRBJ2-2
len: 12

CDR3aa: ASRFGTSQNIQY
v_gene: TRBV6-6
abundance: .
j_gene: TRBJ2-4
len: 12